This TCR beta chain was sequenced during a study of sequential checkpoint blockade in melanoma (dated by TCRdb to the late 2010s). About the investigation overall: In a 1:1 randomization, patients received either first-line nivolumab then ipilimumab (arm A) or ipilimumab then nivolumab (arm B). Maintenance nivolumab came after both trial sequences. The paper's findings and limits, for the study overall: Larger, independent patient cohorts are needed to validate the response-prediction model that combines TCR metrics and mutation burden.

Here V drops 4 bases and J drops 1 base, and the junction holds 9 bases not matched to any gene. The CDR3 measures 16 amino acids from cysteine to phenylalanine. The kept DNA is CDR3 alone, 48 bases in frame from the first base. CDR1 and CDR2 are read off the germline V gene as MGHRA and YSYEKL. The sample's treatment or condition label is to be understood as: randomized to nivolumab then ipilimumab (arm A) or the reverse (arm B). None of the patients in the trial had previously been given DNA-damaging chemotherapy. Live CD3+CD8+ cells negative for CD19 and CD56 were sorted from thawed PBMCs on a FACS Aria II flow cytometer. The samples were obtained from melanoma patients enrolled in CheckMate 064, an open-label, randomized phase II trial testing sequential checkpoint blockade. Peripheral blood mononuclear cells were obtained through leukapheresis, purified using Ficoll-Paque, and frozen in human serum containing approximately 9.3% DMSO. Immediately after sorting, the purity of sorted blood CD3+CD8+ cells was verified to be >95%, after which DNA was extracted.

TCRbeta CDR3 regions were immunosequenced from genomic DNA with the immunoSEQ Assay. Prior to high-throughput sequencing, genomic DNA was amplified by bias-controlled multiplex PCR. Under the source paper's analysis protocol: To quantify the absolute abundance of each unique TCRbeta CDR3 region, the sequences were collapsed and filtered. Clonality, defined as 1 minus Pielou's evenness, was calculated using productive rearrangements only. Clones with significantly greater frequencies in on-treatment versus baseline samples were identified using a previously published method. In TCRdb, the immuneACCESS table is reduced to in-frame sequences with V and J assigned. These tables do not hold every clone; where another copy was compared, an unresolved V gene accounts for under half, and the others remain unexplained. That table supplies the V and J calls and clone size; D and trimming were determined from the DNA. This sample comprises approximately 34,000 clones, approximately 84% of them detected only once. Around 6% of the sample is held by the ten biggest clonotypes.

Concerning this clone: Its target antigen remains unknown. Base quality data are lacking; no much larger clone is found one base away.

The sequencing used CD8+ T cells sorted from blood (inferred from file names), collected from a patient given nivolumab and ipilimumab in sequence. This TCR was sampled from a human donor with melanoma. The sequence is built from TRBV4-1 and TRBJ2-7, and TRBD2 matches 8 of the central bases. The CDR3 region: CASSLRGEGGSYEQYF. The DNA is as follows: TGCGCCAGCAGCCTGCGGGGGGAGGGCGGTTCCTACGAGCAGTACTTC.